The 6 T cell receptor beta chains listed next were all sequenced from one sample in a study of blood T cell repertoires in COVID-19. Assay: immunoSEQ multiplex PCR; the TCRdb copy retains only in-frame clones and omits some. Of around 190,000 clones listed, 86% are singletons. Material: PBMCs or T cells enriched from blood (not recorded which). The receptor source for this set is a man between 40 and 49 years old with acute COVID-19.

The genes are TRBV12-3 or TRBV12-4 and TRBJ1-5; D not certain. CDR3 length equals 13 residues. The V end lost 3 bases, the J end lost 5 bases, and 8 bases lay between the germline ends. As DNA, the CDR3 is TGTGCCAGCAGTTTTTCCAGATATCAGCCCCAGCATTTT. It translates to CASSFSRYQPQHF.

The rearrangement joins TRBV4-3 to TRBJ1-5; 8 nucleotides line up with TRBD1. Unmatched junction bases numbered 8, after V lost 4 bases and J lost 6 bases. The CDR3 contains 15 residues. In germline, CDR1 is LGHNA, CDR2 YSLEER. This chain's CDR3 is CASSRDRRVSQPQHF. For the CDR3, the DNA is TGCGCCAGCAGCCGGGACAGGAGGGTGTCTCAGCCCCAGCATTTT.

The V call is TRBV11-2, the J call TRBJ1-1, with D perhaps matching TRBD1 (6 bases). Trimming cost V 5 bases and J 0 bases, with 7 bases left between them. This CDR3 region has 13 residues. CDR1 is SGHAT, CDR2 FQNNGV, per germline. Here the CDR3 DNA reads TGTGCCAGCAGCGGACAGCTGAACACTGAAGCTTTCTTT. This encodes CASSGQLNTEAFF.

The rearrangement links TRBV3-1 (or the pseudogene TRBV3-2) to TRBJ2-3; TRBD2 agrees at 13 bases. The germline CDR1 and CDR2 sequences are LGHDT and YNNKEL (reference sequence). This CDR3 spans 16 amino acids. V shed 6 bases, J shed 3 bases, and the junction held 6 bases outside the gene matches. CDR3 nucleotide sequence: TGTGCCAGCAGACCCGGGACTAGCGGGATAACAGATACGCAGTATTTT. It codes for CASRPGTSGITDTQYF.

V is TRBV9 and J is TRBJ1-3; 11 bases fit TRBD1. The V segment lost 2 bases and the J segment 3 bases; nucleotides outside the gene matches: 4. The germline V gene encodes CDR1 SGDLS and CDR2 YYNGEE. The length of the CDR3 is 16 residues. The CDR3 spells CASSVWTGGFGNTIYF. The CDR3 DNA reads TGTGCCAGCAGCGTGTGGACAGGGGGCTTTGGAAACACCATATATTTT.

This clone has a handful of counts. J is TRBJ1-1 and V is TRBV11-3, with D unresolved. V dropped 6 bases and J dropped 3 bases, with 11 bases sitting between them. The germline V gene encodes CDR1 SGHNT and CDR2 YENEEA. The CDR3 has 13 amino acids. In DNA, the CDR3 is TGTGCCAGCAGTCGCCAGGAGGACACTGAAGCTTTCTTT. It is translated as CASSRQEDTEAFF.